These 2 T cell receptor beta chains were all obtained from the same sample, sequenced in a study of T cell responses to AZD1222 COVID-19 vaccine. Assay used: immunoSEQ multiplex PCR; TCRdb lists only in-frame clones, some missing. The data hold over 150,000 clones, with 75% to 95% observed a single time. Sequenced material: peripheral blood, taken on day 0 of AZD1222 vaccination. These receptors were obtained from an adult in good health.

V gene TRBV29-1 combines with J gene TRBJ2-1, with 9 bases aligning to TRBD2. V lost 1 base, J lost 6 bases, and 4 bases stayed unmatched. The CDR3 spans 14 residues. Germline V gives CDR1 SQVTM, CDR2 ANQGSEA. The CDR3 sequence is CSVEALAGFNEQFF. CDR3 in DNA: TGCAGCGTTGAAGCGCTAGCGGGGTTCAATGAGCAGTTCTTC.

The rearrangement joins TRBV7-6 to TRBJ2-5, with D perhaps TRBD1 (7 bases). CDR3 size: 14 residues. Germline CDR1 reads SGHVS; CDR2 reads FNYEAQ. V was clipped by 3 bases and J by 5 bases, with 13 bases between them. The CDR3 DNA reads TGTGCCAGCAGCTTGAACCCAGGGGGGGAGACCCAGTACTTC. It is translated as CASSLNPGGETQYF.